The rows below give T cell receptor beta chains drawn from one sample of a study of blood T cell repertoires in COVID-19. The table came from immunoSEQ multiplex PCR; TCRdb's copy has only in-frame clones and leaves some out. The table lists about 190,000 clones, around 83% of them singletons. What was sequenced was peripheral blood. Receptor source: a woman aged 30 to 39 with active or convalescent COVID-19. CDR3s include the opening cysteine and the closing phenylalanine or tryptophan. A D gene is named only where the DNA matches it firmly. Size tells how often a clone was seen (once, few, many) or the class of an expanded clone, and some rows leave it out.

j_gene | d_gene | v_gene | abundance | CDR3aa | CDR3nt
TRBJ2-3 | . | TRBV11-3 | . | CASSLVRGAADTQYF | TGTGCCAGCAGCTTAGTCCGGGGGGCGGCAGATACGCAGTATTTT
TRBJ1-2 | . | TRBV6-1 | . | CASSETGTLNYGYTF | TGTGCCAGCAGTGAAACAGGGACACTAAACTATGGCTACACCTTC
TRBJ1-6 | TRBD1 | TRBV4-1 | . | CASSQDRQGVYNSPLHF | TGCGCCAGCAGCCAAGATCGACAGGGGGTTTATAATTCACCCCTCCACTTT
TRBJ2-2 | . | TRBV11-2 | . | CASSLATSTGELFF | TGTGCCAGCAGCTTGGCAACCTCCACCGGGGAGCTGTTTTTT
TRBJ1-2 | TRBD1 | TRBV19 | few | CASSHTDRGSYGYTF | TGTGCCAGTAGTCACACGGACAGGGGTAGCTATGGCTACACCTTC
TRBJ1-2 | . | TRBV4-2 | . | CASSQVASGGDGYTF | TGTGCCAGCAGCCAAGTTGCCTCGGGGGGCGATGGCTACACCTTC
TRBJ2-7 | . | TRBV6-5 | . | CASSYDFYEQYF | TGTGCCAGCAGTTACGACTTCTACGAGCAGTACTTC
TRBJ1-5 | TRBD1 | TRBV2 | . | CASRGQGTPHQHF | TGTGCCAGCAGGGGACAGGGGACCCCCCACCAGCATTTT
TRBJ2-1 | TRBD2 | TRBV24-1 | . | CATSDFGLAGGDYNEQFF | TGTGCCACCAGTGATTTCGGACTAGCGGGAGGAGACTACAATGAGCAGTTCTTC
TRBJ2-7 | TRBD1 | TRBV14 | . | CASSPTGMESYEQYF | TGTGCCAGCAGCCCGACAGGGATGGAATCCTACGAGCAGTACTTC
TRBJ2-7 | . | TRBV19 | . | CASSISGDSSYEQYF | TGTGCCAGTAGTATTTCGGGGGACAGCTCCTACGAGCAGTACTTC
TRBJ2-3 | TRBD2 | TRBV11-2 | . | CASSPRGGSTDTQYF | TGTGCCAGCAGCCCCCGCGGGGGGAGCACAGATACGCAGTATTTT
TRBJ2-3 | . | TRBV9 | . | CASSGVGGATTDTQYF | TGTGCCAGCAGCGGGGTGGGCGGGGCGACCACAGATACGCAGTATTTT
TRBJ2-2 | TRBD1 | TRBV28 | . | CATRRTGLTGELFF | TGTGCCACCCGGAGGACAGGCCTCACCGGGGAGCTGTTTTTT
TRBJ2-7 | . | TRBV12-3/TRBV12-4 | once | CASSLGTGWLTYF | TGTGCCAGCAGTTTAGGCACAGGATGGCTTACATACTTC
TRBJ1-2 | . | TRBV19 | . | CASSIGSGSHGYTF | TGTGCCAGTAGTATAGGTTCAGGCAGTCATGGCTACACCTTC
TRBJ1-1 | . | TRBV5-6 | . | CASSLPRVTNTEAFF | TGTGCCAGCAGCTTGCCGAGGGTTACTAACACTGAAGCTTTCTTT
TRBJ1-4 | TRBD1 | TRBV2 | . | CASSVRTGNEKLFF | TGTGCCAGCAGTGTTAGGACAGGGAATGAAAAACTGTTTTTT
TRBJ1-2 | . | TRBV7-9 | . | CASSLDWSGVNGYTF | TGTGCCAGCAGCTTAGACTGGTCGGGGGTCAATGGCTACACCTTC
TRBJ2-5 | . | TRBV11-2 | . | CASSLQVQSAQYF | TGTGCCAGCAGCTTACAAGTCCAGAGCGCTCAGTACTTC
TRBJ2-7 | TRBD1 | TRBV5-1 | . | CASSFGQGSYEQYF | TGCGCCAGCAGCTTCGGACAGGGCTCCTACGAGCAGTACTTC
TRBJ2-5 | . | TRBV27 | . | CASSLWQGQETQYF | TGTGCCAGCAGTTTATGGCAGGGTCAAGAGACCCAGTACTTC